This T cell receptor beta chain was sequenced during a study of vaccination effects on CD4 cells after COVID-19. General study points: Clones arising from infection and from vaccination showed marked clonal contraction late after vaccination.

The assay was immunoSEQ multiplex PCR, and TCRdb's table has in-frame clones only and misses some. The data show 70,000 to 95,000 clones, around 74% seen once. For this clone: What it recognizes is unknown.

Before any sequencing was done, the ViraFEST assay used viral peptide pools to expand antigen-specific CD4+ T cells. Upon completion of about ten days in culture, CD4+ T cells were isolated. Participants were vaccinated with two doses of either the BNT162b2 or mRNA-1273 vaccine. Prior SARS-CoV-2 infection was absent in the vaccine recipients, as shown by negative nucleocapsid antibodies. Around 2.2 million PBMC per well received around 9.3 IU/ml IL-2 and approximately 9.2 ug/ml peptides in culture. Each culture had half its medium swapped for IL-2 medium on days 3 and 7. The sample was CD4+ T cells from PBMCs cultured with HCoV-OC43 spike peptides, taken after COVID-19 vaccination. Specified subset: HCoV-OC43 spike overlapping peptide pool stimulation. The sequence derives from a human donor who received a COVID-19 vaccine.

The CDR3: CASSERSSGGASAYNEQFF. CDR3 bases: TGTGCCAGCAGTGAAAGGAGTAGCGGGGGGGCCAGCGCCTACAATGAGCAGTTCTTC. The rearrangement joins TRBV6-1 to TRBJ2-1, with 11 bases lining up with TRBD2. The CDR3 runs 19 residues. Losses at the gene ends were 2 bases for V and 2 bases for J; bases not matched to a gene: 11. Germline V CDR1 and CDR2: MNHNS, SASEGT.